These 18 T cell receptor beta chains share one sample of origin, sequenced in a study of human T cells and chemical hapten exposure. Time point meaning: patch test 2, 6 weeks after DPC sensitization. Treatment described: therapeutic diphenylcyclopropenone sensitization with weekly scalp DPC. TCRdb reprocessed the RACE reads via MiXCR and lists one record per CDR3 protein. The sample lists some 71,000 distinct CDR3 sequences, 10% to 13% seen once, with around 6.8% in the top ten. The sample in question was whole blood, obtained in connection with sensitization to the hapten diphenylcyclopropenone (DPC). All receptors derive from a woman aged 50 to 60 with alopecia areata. Some clones in this sample may be carry-over from other donors' samples.

V gene TRBV19 combines with J gene TRBJ1-1, with D uncertain. V shed 3 bases and J shed 1 base, with 6 bases lying between them. This CDR3 has 13 amino acids. CDR1 LNHDA and CDR2 SQIVND come from the germline V gene (reference sequence). CDR3 DNA sequence: TGTGCCAGTAGTATGGGTCAGAACACTGAAGCTTTCTTT. This gives the protein CASSMGQNTEAFF.

This clonotype occurred many times. The V call is TRBV20-1, the J call TRBJ2-7, with a possible D match to TRBD1 (6 bases). Trimming took off 6 bases at V and 2 bases at J, with 23 bases between the two ends. Germline CDR1 is DFQATT and CDR2 is SNEGSKA (reference sequence). The CDR3 extends over 16 amino acids. CDR3 in amino acids: CSALSGQLPRAYEQYF. The CDR3 DNA follows: TGCAGTGCCCTCTCCGGACAGCTCCCGAGGGCCTACGAGCAGTACTTC.

This clonotype occurred many times. The V gene is TRBV11-2, the J gene TRBJ1-1, with unresolved D. This CDR3 comprises 13 residues. CDR1 SGHAT and CDR2 FQNNGV come from the germline V gene. The ends were cut back, 5 bases at V and 1 base at J, with 8 bases in the middle. CDR3 sequence (DNA): TGTGCCAGCAGCGCAGGACGGAACACTGAAGCTTTCTTT. Protein sequence: CASSAGRNTEAFF.

This clonotype was seen only a few times. J is TRBJ1-1 and V is TRBV6-4, with TRBD1 identical over 11 bases. CDR1 and CDR2 from the germline V gene are MRHNA and SNTAGT. With V trimmed by 7 bases and J by 0 bases, 16 bases remained unmatched. The CDR3 has 19 amino acids. CDR3 residues: CASNSRTGGDPRLNTEAFF. CDR3 DNA: TGTGCCAGCAATAGCAGGACAGGGGGCGACCCCCGATTGAACACTGAAGCTTTCTTT.

The sample holds many counts of this clonotype. The V and J genes are TRBV12-3 or TRBV12-4 and TRBJ1-1; 9 bases align to TRBD1. This CDR3 has 14 residues. V gave up 6 bases and J gave up 3 bases; unmatched junction bases: 5. CDR3 amino acids: CASRWTGDYTEAFF. The CDR3 DNA reads as TGTGCCAGCAGGTGGACAGGGGACTACACTGAAGCTTTCTTT.

The rearrangement uses TRBV20-1 and TRBJ2-7; 7 nucleotides agree with TRBD2. CDR3 length equals 13 residues. V was pared by 7 bases and J by 3 bases, with 9 bases of the junction left unmatched. CDR1 and CDR2 from the germline V gene are DFQATT and SNEGSKA (reference sequence). This CDR3 is CSGLWAGVYEQYF. The CDR3 DNA reads as TGCAGTGGATTGTGGGCGGGAGTCTACGAGCAGTACTTC.

This clonotype was counted ten times or more. CDR3 residues: CASRDSTGGEQFF. For the CDR3, the DNA is TGTGCCAGCAGGGACTCGACGGGAGGCGAGCAGTTCTTC. The chain joins TRBV27 to TRBJ2-1; 7 nucleotides agree with TRBD2. This CDR3 contains 13 residues. The germline V gene encodes CDR1 MNHEY and CDR2 SMNVEV (reference sequence). Germline trimming cut 6 bases from V and 10 bases from J; bases unmatched to any gene: 9.

This rearrangement joins TRBV15 to TRBJ1-1; 10 bases are shared with TRBD1. Germline V gene sequence: CDR1 LNHNV, CDR2 YYDKDF (reference sequence). The CDR3 spans 14 residues. V was pared by 4 bases and J by 8 bases, with 7 bases of the junction left unmatched. CDR3 nucleotide sequence: TGTGCCACCAGCACAATTCCGGGACAGGGGGAAGCTTTCTTT. Amino acid sequence: CATSTIPGQGEAFF.

The chain has TRBV6-5 and TRBJ2-7; possible D gene TRBD1, 6 bases. V dropped 5 bases and J dropped 1 base, with 15 bases sitting between them. CDR3 length: 15 amino acids. Per germline, CDR1 MNHEY and CDR2 SVGAGI. The CDR3 spells CASSLTGSGSYEQYF. The DNA for the CDR3 is TGTGCCAGCAGTCTAACAGGGTCCGGGTCCTACGAGCAGTACTTC.

The CDR3 reads CASSRQGAVREQYF. CDR3 nucleotide sequence: TGTGCCAGCTCAAGACAGGGGGCGGTAAGGGAGCAGTACTTC. V is TRBV18 and J is TRBJ2-7, with TRBD1 identical over 10 bases. Germline trimming cut 5 bases from V and 7 bases from J; bases unmatched to any gene: 8. Germline V gives CDR1 KGHSH, CDR2 LQKENI. CDR3 size: 14 residues. Supplemented by reference TRBV18 and TRBJ2-7, the full variable domain reads NAGVMQNPRHLVRRRGQEARLRCSPMKGHSHVYWYRQLPEEGLKFMVYLQKENIIDESGMPKERFSAEFPKEGPSILRIQQVVRGDSAAYFCASSRQGAVREQYFGPGTRLTVT.

This clonotype came up a few times. The chain links TRBV4-1 to TRBJ2-1, with 8 bases aligning to TRBD2. The CDR3 is made up of 15 amino acids. The junction had 4 bases not matched to a gene; V was cut back by 2 bases and J by 4 bases. Germline V lookup: CDR1 MGHRA, CDR2 YSYEKL. The CDR3 nucleotides are TGCGCCAGCAGCCAACAAGCGGGAGCTTACAATGAGCAGTTCTTC. Its translation: CASSQQAGAYNEQFF.

The V call is TRBV7-3, the J call TRBJ2-1; TRBD2 matches 9 bases. Germline trimming cut 1 base from V and 8 bases from J; bases unmatched to any gene: 9. Per germline, CDR1 SGHTA and CDR2 FQGTGA. CDR3 size: 16 residues. DNA for the CDR3: TGTGCCAGCAGCTTAAGAATAGCGGGAGTGCTAGATGAGCAGTTCTTC. Encoded protein: CASSLRIAGVLDEQFF.

This clonotype appeared a few times. The chain employs TRBV12-3 or TRBV12-4 and TRBJ2-2, with D tentatively TRBD2 (6 bases). V was clipped by 4 bases and J by 2 bases, with 14 bases between them. This CDR3 spans 16 amino acids. The CDR3 bases are TGTGCCAGCAGTTGGGGGACGGGGACTAACACCGGGGAGCTGTTTTTT. It encodes CASSWGTGTNTGELFF.

This clonotype was counted many times. The CDR3 loop reads CASSRMLGTEANTGELFF. Written as DNA, the CDR3 is TGTGCCAGCAGCCGGATGCTTGGAACAGAAGCGAACACCGGGGAGCTGTTTTTT. V gene TRBV14 combines with J gene TRBJ2-2; D is uncertain. CDR3 size: 18 residues. Germline CDR1 and CDR2: SGHDN and FVKESK. Trimming left V 4 bases short and J 0 bases short, with 18 bases between. The variable domain in full, completed from reference TRBV14 and TRBJ2-2, reads EAGVTQFPSHSVIEKGQTVTLRCDPISGHDNLYWYRRVMGKEIKFLLHFVKESKQDESGMPNNRFLAERTGGTYSTLKVQPAELEDSGVYFCASSRMLGTEANTGELFFGEGSRLTVL.

The rearrangement joins TRBV28 to TRBJ1-5, with TRBD1 identical over 10 bases. Germline loops: CDR1 MDHEN, CDR2 SYDVKM. V was clipped by 5 bases and J by 7 bases; unmatched bases: 8. This CDR3 has 15 amino acids. This chain's CDR3 is CASSPPGQGWQPQHF. As DNA, the CDR3 is TGTGCCAGCAGTCCTCCGGGACAGGGGTGGCAGCCCCAGCATTTT. The full variable domain, rest sourced from reference TRBV28 and TRBJ1-5, is DVKVTQSSRYLVKRTGEKVFLECVQDMDHENMFWYRQDPGLGLRLIYFSYDVKMKEKGDIPEGYSVSREKKERFSLILESASTNQTSMYLCASSPPGQGWQPQHFGDGTRLSIL.

This clonotype was recorded many times. The rearrangement uses TRBV6-4 and TRBJ2-2, with a weak D call TRBD1 (5 bases). Trimming removed 2 bases from V and 4 bases from J, with 5 bases in between. This CDR3 has 13 residues. Germline CDR1 is MRHNA and CDR2 is SNTAGT. The CDR3 is CASSDRGTGELFF. CDR3 coding DNA: TGTGCCAGCAGTGACAGGGGCACCGGGGAGCTGTTTTTT.

The rearrangement uses TRBV19 and TRBJ1-2; TRBD1 aligns across 7 bases. The CDR3 loop spans 14 amino acids. The germline gives CDR1 LNHDA, CDR2 SQIVND (reference sequence). The V segment lost 9 bases and the J segment 6 bases; nucleotides outside the gene matches: 13. The chain's CDR3 is CASGRDDREHGYTF. CDR3 DNA: TGTGCCAGCGGAAGAGATGACAGGGAGCATGGCTACACCTTC.

V is TRBV5-1 and J is TRBJ2-2; TRBD2 matches at 12 bases. The CDR3 length is 16 residues. The ends lost 4 bases at V and 1 base at J; junction bases unmatched: 2. Germline-derived CDR1 and CDR2 are SGHRS and YFSETQ. The CDR3 loop is CASSEGLAGNTGELFF. In nucleotides, the CDR3 is TGCGCCAGCAGCGAGGGACTAGCGGGGAACACCGGGGAGCTGTTTTTT.